Below are 18 T cell receptor beta chains sequenced from a single sample in a study of blood T cells in healthy people across ages. A sample-barcoded 5' primer and a J-beta primer mix were used in a second PCR of roughly 7 to 11 cycles. TCRdb used MiXCR to reprocess the 5' RACE reads, holding one entry per CDR3 protein. The table shows 850,000 to 1,300,000 distinct CDR3 sequences, with under 45% occurring only once. The source material was blood. These receptors were obtained from a woman in her sixties or seventies in good health.

The J gene is TRBJ1-2, the V gene TRBV25-1; possibly TRBD1 for D (6 bases). Per the germline V gene, CDR1 is MGHDK and CDR2 is SYGVNS. The ends were cut back, 6 bases at V and 4 bases at J, with 9 bases in the middle. The CDR3 loop spans 12 amino acids. The chain's CDR3 is CASRTGPYGYTF. CDR3 in DNA: TGTGCCAGCAGAACAGGGCCCTATGGCTACACCTTC.

The CDR3 DNA is TGTGCCAGTTCCGTTGGGGGCATCGGTGAAAAACTGTTTTTT. Translation gives CASSVGGIGEKLFF. The chain couples TRBV12-3 or TRBV12-4 to TRBJ1-4; D is possibly TRBD1 (6 bases). CDR3 length: 14 amino acids. The V end was cut by 9 bases, the J end by 7 bases, with 18 bases between.

This chain connects TRBV19 to TRBJ2-5, with D tentatively TRBD1 (5 bases). Germline assignment: CDR1 LNHDA and CDR2 SQIVND (reference sequence). CDR3 size: 13 residues. V lost 3 bases to trimming and J lost 1 base, with 6 bases between them. DNA for the CDR3: TGTGCCAGTAGTATGACAGTCCAAGAGACCCAGTACTTC. Protein sequence: CASSMTVQETQYF.

This chain joins TRBV24-1 and TRBJ2-1, with 9 bases fitting TRBD2. V was pared by 3 bases and J by 4 bases, with 6 bases of the junction left unmatched. Germline loops: CDR1 KGHDR, CDR2 SFDVKD. This CDR3 is built from 16 residues. CDR3 DNA: TGTGCCACCAGTGATCGGGGACTAGCCGGTTACAATGAGCAGTTCTTC. Translating gives CATSDRGLAGYNEQFF.

V usage is TRBV7-8 and J usage is TRBJ2-1, with 9 bases lining up with TRBD2. V was pared by 3 bases and J by 3 bases, with 9 bases of the junction left unmatched. The CDR3 runs to 17 residues. The germline gives CDR1 SGHVS, CDR2 FQNEAQ. The CDR3: CASSFYSRTSVYNEQFF. The CDR3 DNA sequence: TGTGCCAGCAGCTTTTATTCCAGGACTAGCGTCTACAATGAGCAGTTCTTC.

This clonotype was seen at least ten times. J is TRBJ2-1 and V is TRBV5-6, with 15 bases identical to TRBD2. Trimming took 3 bases from V and 6 from J; bases not matched to a gene: 4. This CDR3 is built from 16 residues. Germline CDR1 and CDR2: SGHDT and YYEEEE. The CDR3 DNA reads TGTGCCAGCAGCTACCGGACTAGCGGGAGGGCCAATGAGCAGTTCTTC. Translated, it gives CASSYRTSGRANEQFF.

This clonotype showed up just a few times. CDR3 amino acids: CSVEAGGAREQFF. The CDR3 nucleotides read TGCAGCGTTGAAGCAGGTGGGGCTCGCGAGCAGTTCTTC. The V and J genes are TRBV29-1 and TRBJ2-1; D possibly corresponds to TRBD1 (5 bases). This CDR3 is 13 amino acids long. The V end was cut by 1 base, the J end by 10 bases, with 14 bases between. Germline V gene data show CDR1 as SQVTM and CDR2 as ANQGSEA.

This rearrangement joins TRBV6-1 to TRBJ2-3, with unresolved D. Trimming stripped 2 bases from V and 5 bases from J, with 5 bases between. There are 12 residues in the CDR3. CDR1 MNHNS and CDR2 SASEGT come from the germline V gene. CDR3: CASSEFQDTQYF. Here the CDR3 DNA reads TGTGCCAGCAGTGAATTTCAAGATACGCAGTATTTT.

The rearrangement joins TRBV10-1 to TRBJ2-7; TRBD2 might be the D (6 bases). The CDR3 spans 14 residues. CDR1 WNHNN and CDR2 SYGVQD come from the germline V gene (reference sequence). With 4 bases removed from V and 10 bases from J, the gap between germline ends came to 20 bases. The CDR3 sequence is CASSAGRNQEIQYF. The CDR3 DNA is TGCGCCAGCAGTGCTGGGAGGAACCAAGAGATCCAGTACTTC.

This chain links TRBV5-1 with TRBJ2-4; the D is unclear. The J call may be mistaken, given a closer DNA end match to TRBJ2-7. Germline CDR1 reads SGHRS; CDR2 reads YFSETQ. This CDR3 has 13 residues. The CDR3 region is CASSVAARNEQYF. CDR3 nucleotides: TGCGCCAGCAGCGTGGCTGCCCGTAACGAGCAGTACTTC.

The CDR3 nucleotides are TGTGCCAGCAGCGAGGCGGCAGGGTTCGATGAGCAGTTCTTC. Translating it yields CASSEAAGFDEQFF. This chain uses TRBV11-1 with TRBJ2-7, with D maybe TRBD1 (5 bases). The J call may be incorrect, as the DNA end agrees better with TRBJ2-1. Germline CDR1 and CDR2: SGHAT and FQDESV (reference sequence). There are 14 residues in the CDR3.

This chain links TRBV4-1 with TRBJ2-2; 12 bases align to TRBD2. The CDR3 is made up of 19 amino acids. V was pared by 0 bases and J by 5 bases, with 10 bases of the junction left unmatched. The germline V gene has CDR1 MGHRA and CDR2 YSYEKL. The chain's CDR3 is CASSQDPSGTSGLTGELFF. CDR3 nucleotides: TGCGCCAGCAGCCAAGACCCCTCCGGGACTAGCGGGCTAACCGGGGAGCTGTTTTTT.

This clonotype was seen a handful of times. The chain joins TRBV12-5 to TRBJ2-7, with a tentative D call TRBD2 (7 bases). CDR1 is LGHNT, CDR2 FRNRAP, per germline. The CDR3 loop spans 16 amino acids. V dropped 5 bases and J dropped 7 bases, with 24 bases sitting between them. CDR3 loop: CASGAYTREGGYEQYF. CDR3 DNA: TGTGCTAGTGGTGCATACACAAGGGAGGGGGGGTATGAGCAGTACTTC. Full variable domain (outside the CDR3, taken from reference TRBV12-5 and TRBJ2-7): DARVTQTPRHKVTEMGQEVTMRCQPILGHNTVFWYRQTMMQGLELLAYFRNRAPLDDSGMPKDRFSAEMPDATLATLKIQPSEPRDSAVYFCASGAYTREGGYEQYFGPGTRLTVT.

This chain uses TRBV20-1 with TRBJ1-4; D is ambiguous. Per the germline V gene, CDR1 is DFQATT and CDR2 is SNEGSKA (reference sequence). The CDR3 extends over 15 amino acids. Trimming pared 0 bases from V and 5 bases from J, leaving 13 bases between. CDR3: CSARDAKLGNEKLFF. Written as DNA, the CDR3 is TGCAGTGCTAGAGATGCAAAGCTCGGAAATGAAAAACTGTTTTTT.

This clonotype was observed a few times. The chain recombines TRBV27 with TRBJ2-1; 8 nucleotides line up with TRBD2. The CDR3 runs to 16 residues. The J segment lost 10 bases and the V segment lost 5 bases, leaving 16 bases of the junction unmatched. Germline V gives CDR1 MNHEY, CDR2 SMNVEV (reference sequence). Here the CDR3 reads CASSIVPPGLGTEQFF. The CDR3 DNA follows: TGTGCCAGCAGTATCGTCCCTCCGGGACTAGGGACCGAGCAGTTCTTC.

This clonotype was observed a handful of times. This chain links TRBV11-1 with TRBJ1-1; weak D call: TRBD1 (6 bases). Germline CDR1 and CDR2: SGHAT and FQDESV (reference sequence). The CDR3 length is 18 residues. V lost 2 bases to trimming and J lost 1 base, with 20 bases between them. The CDR3 sequence is CASSLTLGTGHRNTEAFF. CDR3 DNA sequence: TGTGCCAGCAGCTTAACCCTTGGTACGGGACACAGGAACACTGAAGCTTTCTTT.

V and J are TRBV25-1 and TRBJ2-1; D remains unclear. The assigned J gene may be wrong: the sequence end matches TRBJ2-7 better. CDR3 length: 17 residues. Germline V lookup: CDR1 MGHDK, CDR2 SYGVNS. The CDR3, as DNA: TGTGCCAGCAGTGAAGGGTACCGGGCAAACTCCTACAATGAGCAGTACTTC. Encoded protein: CASSEGYRANSYNEQYF.

This clonotype was recorded a few times. The chain couples TRBV7-9 to TRBJ2-1; D remains ambiguous. CDR1 SEHNR and CDR2 FQNEAQ come from the germline V gene (reference sequence). The CDR3 runs 14 residues. The V and J ends lost 4 bases and 1 base respectively, with 8 bases between them. This CDR3 is CASSSGLSYNEQFF. CDR3 coding DNA: TGTGCCAGCAGCTCCGGGCTATCCTACAATGAGCAGTTCTTC.